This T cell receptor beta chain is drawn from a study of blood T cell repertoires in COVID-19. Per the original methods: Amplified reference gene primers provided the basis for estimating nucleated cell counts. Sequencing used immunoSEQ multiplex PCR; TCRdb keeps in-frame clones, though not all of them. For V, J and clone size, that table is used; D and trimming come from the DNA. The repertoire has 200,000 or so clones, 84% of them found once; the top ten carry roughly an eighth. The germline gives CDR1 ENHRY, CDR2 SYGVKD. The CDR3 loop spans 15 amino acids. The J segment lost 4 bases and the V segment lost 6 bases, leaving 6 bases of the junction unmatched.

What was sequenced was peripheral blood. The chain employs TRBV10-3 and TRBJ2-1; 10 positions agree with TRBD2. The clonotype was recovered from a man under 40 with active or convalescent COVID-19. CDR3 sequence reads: CAISQAGGPYNEQFF. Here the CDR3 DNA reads TGTGCCATCAGCCAAGCGGGGGGGCCGTACAATGAGCAGTTCTTC.